The 27 T cell receptor beta chains below were found in one sample sequenced in a study of cytomegalovirus exposure and HLA in healthy donors. It was with 60 Vbeta and 13 Jbeta primers that the PCR ran. Some clones are missing from TCRdb's copy, which holds only in-frame ones; the method was immunoSEQ multiplex PCR. This sample has approximately 100,000 clones, with 78% found just once. Sequencing was carried out using PBMCs. These receptors all stem from a woman aged 35 to 49 in good health and CMV-seropositive.

This CDR3 reads CASSQTSGGYNEQFF. The CDR3 DNA sequence: TGTGCCAGCAGCCAAACTAGCGGGGGATACAATGAGCAGTTCTTC. The genes are TRBV4-2 and TRBJ2-1; 11 nucleotides line up with TRBD2. With 2 bases clipped from V and 4 bases from J, the junction kept 1 base outside the gene matches. CDR1 is LGHNA, CDR2 YNFKEQ, per germline. The length of the CDR3 is 15 residues.

The chain combines TRBV7-8 with TRBJ1-2, with TRBD1 matching over 8 bases. The junction had 4 bases not matched to a gene; V was cut back by 5 bases and J by 5 bases. Germline assignment: CDR1 SGHVS and CDR2 FQNEAQ. CDR3 length: 13 residues. CDR3 nucleotides: TGTGCCAGCAGCCTAGACAGGGGATATGGCTACACCTTC. It translates to CASSLDRGYGYTF.

This chain joins TRBV2 and TRBJ2-2; TRBD2 agrees at 10 bases. Trimming at V came to 6 bases and at J to 6 bases, leaving 1 base not matched to a gene. Per germline, CDR1 SNHLY and CDR2 FYNNEI. This CDR3 has 13 amino acids. CDR3 residues: CASSSGGAGELFF. The CDR3 DNA reads as TGTGCCAGCAGCAGCGGGGGGGCCGGGGAGCTGTTTTTT.

The V and J genes are TRBV5-4 and TRBJ1-1; 8 bases are shared with TRBD1. The CDR3 has 16 amino acids. CDR1 is SGHNT and CDR2 is YYREEE in the germline V gene (reference sequence). Unmatched junction bases numbered 6, after V lost 2 bases and J lost 0 bases. As DNA, the CDR3 is TGTGCCAGCAGCTTCGACAGGGGTAGGATGAACACTGAAGCTTTCTTT. Its protein is CASSFDRGRMNTEAFF.

This chain joins TRBV2 and TRBJ1-1, with D perhaps TRBD1 (5 bases). Trimming removed 0 bases from V and 2 bases from J, with 7 bases in between. The CDR3 is made up of 14 amino acids. Germline lookup yields CDR1 SNHLY and CDR2 FYNNEI. The CDR3 region is CASSEATGNTEAFF. The CDR3 nucleotides are TGTGCCAGCAGTGAAGCTACAGGAAACACTGAAGCTTTCTTT.

This clone has a handful of counts. This sequence joins TRBV19 and TRBJ2-2; TRBD2 is a possible D gene (6 bases). The V end was cut by 5 bases, the J end by 7 bases, with 14 bases between. This CDR3 has 14 amino acids. Germline CDR1 LNHDA, CDR2 SQIVND (reference sequence). CDR3 DNA sequence: TGTGCCAGTAGTTATCGACTAGTGATCGGGGAGCTGTTTTTT. Translated, it gives CASSYRLVIGELFF.

This clone was seen a handful of times. The CDR3 region has the DNA TGTGCCAGCAGCTTCCGGGACAGGCACTACGAGCAGTACTTC. This encodes CASSFRDRHYEQYF. V and J are TRBV5-6 and TRBJ2-7, with 8 bases fitting TRBD1. The junction had 4 bases not matched to a gene; V was cut back by 2 bases and J by 3 bases. This CDR3 spans 14 amino acids. The germline gives CDR1 SGHDT, CDR2 YYEEEE.

This clone was seen only once. The chain combines TRBV9 with TRBJ1-4, with 7 bases fitting TRBD1. With V trimmed by 7 bases and J by 4 bases, 10 bases remained unmatched. The CDR3 runs 15 residues. The V gene's germline CDR1 is SGDLS and CDR2 YYNGEE. CDR3 sequence (DNA): TGTGCCAGCGGACCAGGGGGAAAGATTAATGAAAAACTGTTTTTT. The encoded protein is CASGPGGKINEKLFF.

The V gene is TRBV5-4, the J gene TRBJ2-3; a weak D match, TRBD2 (6 bases). V was trimmed by 4 bases and J by 2 bases, leaving 17 bases between them. Germline V gives CDR1 SGHNT, CDR2 YYREEE (reference sequence). CDR3 length equals 16 residues. The CDR3 loop reads CASSELRLDVTDTQYF. Written as DNA, the CDR3 is TGTGCCAGCAGCGAGCTGAGACTAGACGTCACAGATACGCAGTATTTT. The variable domain in full, completed from reference TRBV5-4 and TRBJ2-3, reads ETGVTQSPTHLIKTRGQQVTLRCSSQSGHNTVSWYQQALGQGPQFIFQYYREEENGRGNFPPRFSGLQFPNYSSELNVNALELDDSALYLCASSELRLDVTDTQYFGPGTRLTVL.

In the case of this clone: Additional DNA sequences in this sample encode the identical CDR3. The V gene is TRBV5-1, the J gene TRBJ1-2; D perhaps matches TRBD1 (6 bases). The V end was cut by 4 bases, the J end by 8 bases, with 12 bases between. The germline gives CDR1 SGHRS, CDR2 YFSETQ. The CDR3 loop spans 12 amino acids. The CDR3 region has the DNA TGCGCCAGCAGCACCTCAGGGGTCGGCTACACCTTC. Its translation: CASSTSGVGYTF.

The chain recombines TRBV30 with TRBJ1-4; D remains ambiguous. CDR3 length: 13 residues. V lost 4 bases and J 2 bases, leaving 8 bases between the germline ends. Germline V gives CDR1 GTSNPN, CDR2 SVGIG (reference sequence). CDR3 region: CAWKGGTNEKLFF. As DNA, the CDR3 is TGTGCCTGGAAAGGAGGGACTAATGAAAAACTGTTTTTT.

V is TRBV4-1 and J is TRBJ1-5; 9 bases fit TRBD1. The V gene's germline CDR1 is MGHRA and CDR2 YSYEKL. The CDR3 totals 15 residues. Unmatched junction bases numbered 2, after V lost 4 bases and J lost 1 base. The CDR3: CASSRTGVSNQPQHF. The CDR3 bases are TGCGCCAGCAGCCGGACAGGGGTGAGCAATCAGCCCCAGCATTTT.

The chain links TRBV27 to TRBJ2-1; D is uncertain. V lost 2 bases and J lost 1, with 9 bases in between. The CDR3 spans 15 residues. The germline CDR1 and CDR2 sequences are MNHEY and SMNVEV (reference sequence). The CDR3 sequence: CASSLNVASYNEQFF. As DNA, the CDR3 is TGTGCCAGCAGTTTAAACGTCGCGTCCTACAATGAGCAGTTCTTC.

To note about this clone: Distinct nucleotide sequences in the sample also encode this CDR3. This chain joins TRBV2 and TRBJ1-3; 8 nucleotides match TRBD1. V shed 4 bases, J shed 0 bases, and the junction held 2 bases outside the gene matches. The germline V gene encodes CDR1 SNHLY and CDR2 FYNNEI. The CDR3 extends over 15 amino acids. CDR3 region: CASSGTGFSGNTIYF. The CDR3 coding sequence is TGTGCCAGCAGTGGGACAGGGTTCTCTGGAAACACCATATATTTT.

The gene calls are TRBV15 and TRBJ1-4; tentative D call: TRBD1 (6 bases). This CDR3 contains 15 residues. Trimming left V 4 bases short and J 3 bases short, with 12 bases between. The germline V gene has CDR1 LNHNV and CDR2 YYDKDF (reference sequence). DNA for the CDR3: TGTGCCACCAGCACCACAGGGATGGCTAATGAAAAACTGTTTTTT. Translating it yields CATSTTGMANEKLFF.

This clone was seen just once. The chain couples TRBV18 to TRBJ1-2; the D gene is possibly TRBD1 (5 bases). CDR3 length equals 13 residues. The V and J ends lost 2 bases and 4 bases respectively, with 8 bases between them. Germline lookup yields CDR1 KGHSH and CDR2 LQKENI. The DNA for the CDR3 is TGTGCCAGCTCACCAGCAGGGCCCTATGGCTACACCTTC. It specifies CASSPAGPYGYTF.

This clone was seen once. The DNA of the CDR3 is TGTGCCAGCAGTGAGTATAGTGTTTCCTACGAGCAGTACTTC. Translated, it gives CASSEYSVSYEQYF. The gene calls are TRBV2 and TRBJ2-7, with D unclear. This CDR3 contains 14 residues. Germline V gene data show CDR1 as SNHLY and CDR2 as FYNNEI. Trimming removed 3 bases at V and 1 base at J, with 10 bases between.

The rearrangement links TRBV6-5 to TRBJ2-6, with D unclear. Germline values: CDR1 MNHEY, CDR2 SVGAGI. This CDR3 spans 15 amino acids. V was shortened by 7 bases and J by 0 bases, with 10 bases between the two germline ends. The CDR3 region is CASTRKTSGANVLTF. The CDR3 nucleotides read TGTGCCAGCACTAGGAAGACCTCTGGGGCCAACGTCCTGACTTTC.

The chain links TRBV4-1 to TRBJ2-6, with TRBD1 matching over 7 bases. Germline V gene data show CDR1 as MGHRA and CDR2 as YSYEKL. The CDR3 runs to 21 residues. J was trimmed by 0 bases and V by 4 bases; bases with no gene match: 18. The DNA for the CDR3 is TGCGCCAGCAGCCCCCAAGTTGGCTCCGGACAGGTGAGCTCTGGGGCCAACGTCCTGACTTTC. Its translation is CASSPQVGSGQVSSGANVLTF.

The chain employs TRBV21-1 and TRBJ2-7; the D call TRBD2 from the table was never checked on the DNA. TRBV21-1 is an annotated pseudogene. The CDR3 is 15 residues long. CDR3 in amino acids: CASSKEGLVSYEQYF. The DNA of the CDR3 is TGTGCCAGCAGCAAAGAGGGACTAGTCAGCTACGAGCAGTACTTC.

The chain combines TRBV19 with TRBJ1-5, with 11 bases fitting TRBD1. Trimming took 3 bases from V and 5 from J; bases not matched to a gene: 3. Per germline, CDR1 LNHDA and CDR2 SQIVND (reference sequence). The CDR3 consists of 15 residues. The CDR3 loop reads CASSMGQGGDQPQHF. The DNA for the CDR3 is TGTGCCAGTAGTATGGGACAGGGGGGCGATCAGCCCCAGCATTTT.

The chain links TRBV19 to TRBJ1-5; D is possibly TRBD1 (6 bases). Germline V lookup: CDR1 LNHDA, CDR2 SQIVND (reference sequence). CDR3 length equals 13 residues. The V and J ends lost 7 bases and 3 bases respectively, with 10 bases between them. The CDR3 coding sequence is TGTGCCAGTACCGGGACAAACAATCAGCCCCAGCATTTT. Protein sequence: CASTGTNNQPQHF.

The V and J genes are TRBV29-1 and TRBJ1-1; D gene ambiguous. CDR1 is SQVTM, CDR2 ANQGSEA, per germline. The CDR3 runs 12 residues. V shed 3 bases and J shed 4 bases, with 9 bases lying between them. CDR3: CSVEPGSTEAFF. The DNA for the CDR3 is TGCAGCGTTGAGCCCGGGAGCACTGAAGCTTTCTTT.

The V gene is TRBV19, the J gene TRBJ2-7, with D perhaps matching TRBD1 (5 bases). CDR3 length: 13 amino acids. Trimming removed 3 bases from V and 2 bases from J, with 8 bases in between. Germline CDR1 reads LNHDA; CDR2 reads SQIVND (reference sequence). This CDR3 is CASSMGLAYEQYF. Here the CDR3 DNA reads TGTGCCAGTAGTATGGGGCTAGCCTACGAGCAGTACTTC.

This clone was counted a single time. The chain couples TRBV30 to TRBJ1-6; 8 bases agree with TRBD1. With 3 bases clipped from V and 0 bases from J, the junction kept 7 bases outside the gene matches. The CDR3 runs 17 residues. CDR1 GTSNPN and CDR2 SVGIG come from the germline V gene (reference sequence). The CDR3 sequence is CAWRGDRLSSYNSPLHF. The CDR3 DNA is TGTGCCTGGAGGGGGGACAGGTTAAGCTCCTATAATTCACCCCTCCACTTT.

With respect to this clone: Germline and junction disagree at one end, which may indicate a read error. V and J are TRBV7-9 and TRBJ2-4, with 7 bases matching TRBD1. CDR1 and CDR2 (germline): SEHNR, FQNEAQ (reference sequence). There are 16 residues in the CDR3. CDR3 coding DNA: TGTTCCAGCAGCCAGACAGGGATGAAGACCAAAAACATTCAGTACTTC. Encoded protein: CSSSQTGMKTKNIQYF.

The chain recombines TRBV15 with TRBJ1-1; D gene ambiguous. V gave up 3 bases and J gave up 6 bases, with 17 bases separating them. The CDR3 totals 15 residues. Germline V gene data show CDR1 as LNHNV and CDR2 as YYDKDF (reference sequence). Here the CDR3 DNA reads TGTGCCACCAGCAGTGAGAGGGATCCCCCTGCTGAAGCTTTCTTT. Its translation is CATSSERDPPAEAFF.